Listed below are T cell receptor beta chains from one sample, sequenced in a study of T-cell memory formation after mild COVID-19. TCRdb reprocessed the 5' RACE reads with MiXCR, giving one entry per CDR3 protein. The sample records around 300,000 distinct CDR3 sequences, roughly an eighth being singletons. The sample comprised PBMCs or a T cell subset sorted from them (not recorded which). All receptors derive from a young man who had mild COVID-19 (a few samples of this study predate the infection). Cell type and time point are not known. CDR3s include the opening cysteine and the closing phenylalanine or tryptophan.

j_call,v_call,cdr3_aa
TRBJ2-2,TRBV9,CASRRLPGIGELFF
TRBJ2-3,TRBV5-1,CASSPSIAGFPDTQYF
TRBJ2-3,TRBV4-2,CASRSRSGGNTDTQYF
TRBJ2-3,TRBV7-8,CASLSGGGNTQYF
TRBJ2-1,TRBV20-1,CSAPLAGGPSDEQFF
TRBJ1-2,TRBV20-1,CSASQGGFYGYTF
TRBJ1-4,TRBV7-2,CASSPTGGGGEKLFF
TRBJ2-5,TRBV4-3,CASSTVTGSETQYF
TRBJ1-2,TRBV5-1,CASSLGIGANYGYTF
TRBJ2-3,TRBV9,CASSVERDTDTQYF
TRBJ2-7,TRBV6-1,CASSSRRKGLDYYEQYF
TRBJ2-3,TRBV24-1,CATSVPDTSTDTQYF
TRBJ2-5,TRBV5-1,CASSLTRTDQETQYF
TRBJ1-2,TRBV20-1,CRGSMGTYGYTF
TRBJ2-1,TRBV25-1,CASSEGSTTGLKFF
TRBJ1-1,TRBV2,CASSEQGMNTEAFF
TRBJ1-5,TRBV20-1,CSASRTGGNQPQHF
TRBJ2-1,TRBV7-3,CASSPGSFNEQFF
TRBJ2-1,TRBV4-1,CASSQDSAGAAEQFF
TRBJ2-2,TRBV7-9,CASSSVYARNTGELFF
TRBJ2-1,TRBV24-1,CAPSGEQFF
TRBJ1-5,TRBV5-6,CASSIGDQPQHF
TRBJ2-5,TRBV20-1,CSARPRIETQYF
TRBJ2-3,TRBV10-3,CAISGHGDTDTQYF
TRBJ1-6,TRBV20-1,CSATDSNSPLHF
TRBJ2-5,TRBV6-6,CASSYSMVAALSETQYF
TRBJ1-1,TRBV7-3,CASSLRQGGEAFF
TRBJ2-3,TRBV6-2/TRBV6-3,CASSYSTVPTQYF
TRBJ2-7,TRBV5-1,CASSLLLWQVGTGGSYEQYF
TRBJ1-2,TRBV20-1,CSASPRLGDYGYTF
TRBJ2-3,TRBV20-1,CSTPALGGGAKDTQYF
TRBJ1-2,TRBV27,CASTPVPGGGYGYTF
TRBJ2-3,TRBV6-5,CASSYSTGRGSTDTQYF
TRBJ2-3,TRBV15,CATSSSGGQLTDTQYF
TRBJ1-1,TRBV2,CASRQGAEAFF